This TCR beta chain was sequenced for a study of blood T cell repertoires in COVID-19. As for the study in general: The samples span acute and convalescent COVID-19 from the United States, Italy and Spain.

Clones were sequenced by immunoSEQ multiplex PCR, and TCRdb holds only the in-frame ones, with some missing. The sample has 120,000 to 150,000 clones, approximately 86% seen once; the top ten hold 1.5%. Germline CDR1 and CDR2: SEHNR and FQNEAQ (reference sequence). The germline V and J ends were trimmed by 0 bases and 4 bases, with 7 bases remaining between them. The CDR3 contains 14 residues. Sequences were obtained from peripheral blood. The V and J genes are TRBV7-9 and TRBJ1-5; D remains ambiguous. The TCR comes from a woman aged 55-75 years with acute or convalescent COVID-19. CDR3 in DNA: TGTGCCAGCAGCTTAGCGAACTCAAATCAGCCCCAGCATTTT. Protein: CASSLANSNQPQHF. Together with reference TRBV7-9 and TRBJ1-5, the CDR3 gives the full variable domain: DTGVSQNPRHKITKRGQNVTFRCDPISEHNRLYWYRQTLGQGPEFLTYFQNEAQLEKSRLLSDRFSAERPKGSFSTLEIQRTEQGDSAMYLCASSLANSNQPQHFGDGTRLSIL.